This T cell receptor (beta chain) appears in the sequencing data of a study of shared clonotypes between healthy human individuals (dated by TCRdb to about 2020). For the study in its entirety: Two women and a few men aged 18 to 49 years were included in the cohort. For each donor, CD4 naive and CD4 memory were each given three plates, CD8 naive was given two plates, and CD8 memory was given one plate. Blood TCR repertoires of about 5 healthy adults were deeply sequenced to estimate repertoire size and the extent of clonotype sharing between individuals. To increase sequencing depth and limit assay-specific biases, TCR repertoire library preparation and sequencing were carried out by different laboratories using diverse techniques. Each donor's leukapheresis produced roughly between roughly 0.85 and 9 billion PBMCs. Points the paper makes about the study in general: Across several donors, approximately 5% of naive CD4, over 3% of naive CD8, 2.3% of memory CD4, and approximately 0.42% of memory CD8 clonotypes were shared. Clonotypes shared by all four sorted-subset donors showed higher generation probabilities than non-shared clonotypes. Sampling was restricted to blood, and TCR repertoires in tissues likely differ from the TCR repertoires found in blood. Naive subsets generally had larger estimated clonotype richness than memory subsets did. Even with the large sequencing depth, rarefaction of the sorted-subset datasets indicated that sequencing was incomplete. Pairwise subsampling indicated that sequencing depth was expected to affect the degree of clonotype sharing among donors. The genetic and exposure-history diversity represented was limited by the small number of donors.

TCR CDR3 regions were amplified from genomic DNA by multiplex PCR using the deep immunoSEQ assay. Extracted genomic DNA from each cell subset was distributed evenly across all wells of several immunoSEQ 96-well plates, and each plate was treated as a replicate. For sorted subsets, 200 ng of genomic DNA, equivalent to around 29,000 T cell genomes, went into each replicate PCR. The purified libraries were quantified using a Qubit 3.0 fluorometer, sized with a Bioanalyzer 2100, and then quantified again using the KAPA Library Quantification kit. Every immunoSEQ 96-well plate was sequenced on a separate single-read 150-cycle Illumina NextSeq 550 flow cell. The paper's data handling went like this. Because only junctional sequences without quality scores were contained in the immunoSEQ output, filtering matching that applied to full-length reads could not be performed. To assign V/J genes and CDR3, sequences were annotated using PyIR, a Python wrapper for IgBLAST v1.9, with IMGT germline references. Reads were removed for weak V/J assignments (E-value above 1e-6), missing CDR3, stop codons, out-of-frame junctions, or ambiguous translated residues. V3J clonotypes were defined as sequences sharing an identical inferred V gene, J gene, and CDR3 amino acid sequence. Percentage overlap between repertoires was computed as shared unique clonotypes divided by the size of the smaller repertoire. Repertoire richness was assessed with RTK rarefaction, the Chao1 estimator, and Recon v2.1 estimates of unobserved clonotypes. Generation probabilities were computed with OLGA for all TCRbeta clonotypes obtained by the gDNA method from a handful of donors. TCRdb took this table from immuneACCESS and kept in-frame rearrangements with V and J called. Such tables lack part of the clones; where checked against another copy, unresolved V genes explain under half of the gap, and the rest is unexplained. V, J and clone size derive from that table, while D and trimming were established from the DNA sequence. The sample has 400,000 to 600,000 clones on record, roughly 95% of them singletons. Together, the top ten hold approximately 0.06% of the sample.

Of note for this clone: No cognate antigen has been identified for it. Qualities for individual bases were not recorded, and no much larger clone is one base off.

Measured from the cysteine to the phenylalanine, the CDR3 is 16 residues long. Solely the CDR3 DNA is kept, with 48 bases framed from the first base. Sequences LNHDA (CDR1) and SQIVND (CDR2) are obtained from the germline V gene (reference sequence). V lost 5 bases and J lost 5 bases; the stretch between them is 18 bases long. Donors were healthy HIV-negative adults with no recently reported acute infections or vaccinations. Every donor was a Caucasian adult living in Nashville, Tennessee, USA. CD4+ T cells were enriched by magnetic negative selection; naive cells were then positively selected on CD45RA, and the negative fraction formed the memory subset. Blood was obtained by leukapheresis, after which PBMCs were separated by Ficoll-Histopaque density gradient centrifugation and cryopreserved in liquid nitrogen vapor phase. Purity and quantity of every magnetically sorted T cell population were checked by analytical flow cytometry. Genomic DNA was isolated from every sorted fraction and measured by UV absorbance on a Nanodrop 2000c.

The sequence derives from a woman in her thirties in good health. The sequencing sample was made of naive CD4+ T cells sorted from blood. The cell subset or site label of this sample denotes: CD45RA+ positively selected. The sequence joins TRBV19 to TRBJ1-4, with TRBD1 as a weak D call on 5 bases. The CDR3 is CASSPQPLRGNEKLFF. The bases read TGTGCCAGTAGTCCCCAGCCCCTACGGGGGAATGAAAAACTGTTTTTT.